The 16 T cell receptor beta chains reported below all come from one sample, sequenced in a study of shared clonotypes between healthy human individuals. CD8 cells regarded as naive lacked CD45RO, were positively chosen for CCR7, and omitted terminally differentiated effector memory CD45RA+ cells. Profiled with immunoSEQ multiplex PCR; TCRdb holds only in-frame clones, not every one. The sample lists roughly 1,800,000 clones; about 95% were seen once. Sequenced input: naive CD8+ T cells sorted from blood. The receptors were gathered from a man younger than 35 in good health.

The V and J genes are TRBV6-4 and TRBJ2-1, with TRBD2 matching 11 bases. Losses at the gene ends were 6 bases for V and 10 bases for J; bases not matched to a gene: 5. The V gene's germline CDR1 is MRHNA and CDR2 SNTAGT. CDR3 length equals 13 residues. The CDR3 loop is CASRPGTSGEQFF. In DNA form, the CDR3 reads TGTGCCAGCAGACCCGGGACTAGCGGCGAGCAGTTCTTC.

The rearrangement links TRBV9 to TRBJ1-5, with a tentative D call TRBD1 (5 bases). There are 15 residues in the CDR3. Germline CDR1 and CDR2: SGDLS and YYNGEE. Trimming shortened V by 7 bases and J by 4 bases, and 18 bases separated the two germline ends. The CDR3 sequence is CASRLRDLSNQPQHF. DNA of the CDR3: TGTGCCAGCCGACTAAGGGACCTTTCGAATCAGCCCCAGCATTTT.

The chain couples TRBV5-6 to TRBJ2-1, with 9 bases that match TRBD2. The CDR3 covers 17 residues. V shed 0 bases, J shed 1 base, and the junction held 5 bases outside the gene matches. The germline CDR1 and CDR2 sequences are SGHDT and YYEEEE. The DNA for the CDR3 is TGTGCCAGCAGCTTGGGTGGTGCGGGAGGGTCCTACAATGAGCAGTTCTTC. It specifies CASSLGGAGGSYNEQFF.

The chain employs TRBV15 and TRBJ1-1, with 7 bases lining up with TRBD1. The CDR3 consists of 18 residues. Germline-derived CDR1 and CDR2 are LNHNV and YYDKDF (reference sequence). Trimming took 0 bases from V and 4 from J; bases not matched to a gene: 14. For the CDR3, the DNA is TGTGCCACCAGCAGAGAAGGCCAGGCAGGGGGTTGGGGCACTGAAGCTTTCTTT. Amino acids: CATSREGQAGGWGTEAFF.

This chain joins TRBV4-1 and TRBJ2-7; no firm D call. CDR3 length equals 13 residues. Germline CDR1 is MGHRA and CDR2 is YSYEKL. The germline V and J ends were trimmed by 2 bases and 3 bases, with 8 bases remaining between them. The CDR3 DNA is TGCGCCAGCAGCCAACACCTCCGCTACGAGCAGTACTTC. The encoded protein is CASSQHLRYEQYF.

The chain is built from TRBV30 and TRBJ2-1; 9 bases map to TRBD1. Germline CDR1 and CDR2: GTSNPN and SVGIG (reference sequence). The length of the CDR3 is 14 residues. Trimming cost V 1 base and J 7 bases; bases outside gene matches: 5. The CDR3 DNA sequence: TGTGCCTGGAGTGCCGGGACAGGGTCGAATGAGCAGTTCTTC. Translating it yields CAWSAGTGSNEQFF.

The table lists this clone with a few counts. CDR3 sequence (DNA): TGTGCCAGCAGCTTAGAAGGTGGGGACAGTGCGGAGCAGTACTTC. It codes for CASSLEGGDSAEQYF. This chain links TRBV13 with TRBJ2-7, with 7 bases fitting TRBD1. Germline CDR1 PRHDT, CDR2 FYEKMQ (reference sequence). The CDR3 contains 15 residues. Trimming removed 1 base from V and 7 bases from J; junction bases left unmatched: 10.

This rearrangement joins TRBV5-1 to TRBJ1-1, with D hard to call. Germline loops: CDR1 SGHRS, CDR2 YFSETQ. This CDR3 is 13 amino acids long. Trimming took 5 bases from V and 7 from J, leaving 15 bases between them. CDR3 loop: CASREPETREAFF. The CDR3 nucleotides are TGCGCCAGCAGAGAACCGGAGACGCGTGAAGCTTTCTTT.

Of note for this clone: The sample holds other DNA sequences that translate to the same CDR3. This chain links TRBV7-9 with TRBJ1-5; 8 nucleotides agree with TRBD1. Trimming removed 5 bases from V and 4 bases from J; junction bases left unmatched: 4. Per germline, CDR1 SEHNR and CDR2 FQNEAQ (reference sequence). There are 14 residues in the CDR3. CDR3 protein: CASSRTGSNQPQHF. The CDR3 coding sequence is TGTGCCAGCAGCCGGACAGGGTCAAATCAGCCCCAGCATTTT. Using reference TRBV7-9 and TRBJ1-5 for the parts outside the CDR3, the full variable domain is DTGVSQNPRHKITKRGQNVTFRCDPISEHNRLYWYRQTLGQGPEFLTYFQNEAQLEKSRLLSDRFSAERPKGSFSTLEIQRTEQGDSAMYLCASSRTGSNQPQHFGDGTRLSIL.

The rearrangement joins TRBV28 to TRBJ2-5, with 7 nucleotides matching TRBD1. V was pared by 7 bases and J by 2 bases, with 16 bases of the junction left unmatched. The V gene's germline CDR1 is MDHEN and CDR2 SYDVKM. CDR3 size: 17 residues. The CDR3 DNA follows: TGTGCCAGCACCCCCCTCATGAGGGGGCCTGGGCAAGAGACCCAGTACTTC. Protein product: CASTPLMRGPGQETQYF.

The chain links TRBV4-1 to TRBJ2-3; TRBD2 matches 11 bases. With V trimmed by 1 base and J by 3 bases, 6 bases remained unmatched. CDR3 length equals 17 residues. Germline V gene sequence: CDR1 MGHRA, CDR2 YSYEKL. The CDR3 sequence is CASSQALPSGRTDTQYF. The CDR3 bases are TGCGCCAGCAGCCAAGCGCTACCTAGCGGGAGGACAGATACGCAGTATTTT.

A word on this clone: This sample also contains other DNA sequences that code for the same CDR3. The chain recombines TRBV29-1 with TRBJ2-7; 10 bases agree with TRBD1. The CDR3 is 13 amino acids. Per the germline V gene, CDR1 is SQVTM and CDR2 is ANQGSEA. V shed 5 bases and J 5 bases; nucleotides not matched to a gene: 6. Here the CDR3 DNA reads TGCAGCGTTAGGACAGGGGGGTCGGACGAGCAGTACTTC. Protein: CSVRTGGSDEQYF.

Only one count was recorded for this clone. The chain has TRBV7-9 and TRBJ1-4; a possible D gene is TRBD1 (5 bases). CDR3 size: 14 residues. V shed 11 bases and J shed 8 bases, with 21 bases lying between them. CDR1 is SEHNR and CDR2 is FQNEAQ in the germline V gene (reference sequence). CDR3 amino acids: CAAMHRNEGEKLFF. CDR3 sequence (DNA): TGTGCCGCCATGCACAGGAACGAGGGAGAAAAACTGTTTTTT.

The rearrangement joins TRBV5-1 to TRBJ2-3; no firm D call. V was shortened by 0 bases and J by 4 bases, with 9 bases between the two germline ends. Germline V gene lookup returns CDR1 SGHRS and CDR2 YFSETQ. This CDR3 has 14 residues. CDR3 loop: CASSLVSLSDTQYF. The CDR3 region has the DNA TGCGCCAGCAGCTTGGTAAGCCTATCAGATACGCAGTATTTT. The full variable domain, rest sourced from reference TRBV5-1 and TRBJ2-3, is KAGVTQTPRYLIKTRGQQVTLSCSPISGHRSVSWYQQTPGQGLQFLFEYFSETQRNKGNFPGRFSGRQFSNSRSEMNVSTLELGDSALYLCASSLVSLSDTQYFGPGTRLTVL.

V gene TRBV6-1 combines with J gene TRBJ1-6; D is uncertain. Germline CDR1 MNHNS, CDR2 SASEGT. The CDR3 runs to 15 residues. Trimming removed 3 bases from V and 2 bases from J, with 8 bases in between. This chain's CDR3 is CASSDPTAYNSPLHF. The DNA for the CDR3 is TGTGCCAGCAGTGACCCAACCGCCTATAATTCACCCCTCCACTTT.

The CDR3 here is CASSLEGMDSVEDTQYF. CDR3 sequence (DNA): TGTGCCAGCAGCTTAGAGGGGATGGACTCAGTAGAGGATACGCAGTATTTT. The chain links TRBV11-2 to TRBJ2-3; a weak D match, TRBD2 (5 bases). Trimming removed 0 bases from V and 6 bases from J, with 19 bases in between. Germline loops: CDR1 SGHAT, CDR2 FQNNGV. This CDR3 contains 17 residues. Complete variable domain (other parts from reference TRBV11-2 and TRBJ2-3): EAGVAQSPRYKIIEKRQSVAFWCNPISGHATLYWYQQILGQGPKLLIQFQNNGVVDDSQLPKDRFSAERLKGVDSTLKIQPAKLEDSAVYLCASSLEGMDSVEDTQYFGPGTRLTVL.